Each of the 20 T cell receptor beta chains below was sequenced from the same sample in a study of STAT5B mutations in CD4+ large granular lymphocyte leukemia. The method was immunoSEQ multiplex PCR; TCRdb's version includes in-frame clones alone and lacks a portion of them. The data contain around 34,000 clones, around four fifths of them singletons. Sequenced sample: CD4+ T cells from blood buffy coats. The receptor source for this set is a human donor in good health.

This clone was picked up one time. The V and J genes are TRBV18 and TRBJ1-3, with 7 bases identical to TRBD1. CDR1 is KGHSH, CDR2 LQKENI, per germline. V dropped 3 bases and J dropped 2; count of bases not matched to a gene: 7. The CDR3 is 16 amino acids. The CDR3 here is CASSPLRDSAGNTIYF. Written as DNA, the CDR3 is TGTGCCAGCTCACCCCTCCGGGACAGTGCTGGAAACACCATATATTTT.

The rearrangement uses TRBV2 and TRBJ2-5; 16 bases line up with TRBD2. The V segment lost 0 bases and the J segment 5 bases; nucleotides outside the gene matches: 15. The CDR3 totals 21 residues. From germline, CDR1 is SNHLY and CDR2 FYNNEI. The CDR3 coding sequence is TGTGCCAGCAGTGAAGCCTCCGCTCTTACGGGACTAGCGGGAGGGAGGGAGACCCAGTACTTC. Translating gives CASSEASALTGLAGGRETQYF.

V is TRBV6-6 and J is TRBJ1-6; TRBD1 is a possible D gene (6 bases). CDR3 length: 14 amino acids. Germline-derived CDR1 and CDR2 are MNHNY and SVGAGI (reference sequence). Trimming took 6 bases from V and 5 from J, leaving 11 bases between them. In DNA form, the CDR3 reads TGTGCCAGCAGAAAACAGGGAAATAATTCACCCCTCCACTTT. Residues: CASRKQGNNSPLHF.

This chain links TRBV29-1 with TRBJ1-1, with 8 bases fitting TRBD1. Germline V gene lookup returns CDR1 SQVTM and CDR2 ANQGSEA. The CDR3 contains 15 residues. After removal of 7 bases from V and 0 bases from J, the junction contained 10 bases not matched to a gene. CDR3 sequence (DNA): TGCAGCGCGGGAGGACAGGGATGGGTGAACACTGAAGCTTTCTTT. Translation: CSAGGQGWVNTEAFF.

The chain combines TRBV28 with TRBJ1-2; D gene ambiguous. V shed 3 bases and J shed 2 bases, with 4 bases lying between them. The CDR3 sequence is 12 residues long. Germline loops: CDR1 MDHEN, CDR2 SYDVKM. CDR3 nucleotide sequence: TGTGCCAGCAGTTTGGTAAACTATGGCTACACCTTC. This translates into CASSLVNYGYTF.

The rearrangement joins TRBV28 to TRBJ1-2; 10 nucleotides align to TRBD1. Germline values: CDR1 MDHEN, CDR2 SYDVKM. After removal of 3 bases from V and 3 bases from J, the junction contained 4 bases not matched to a gene. This CDR3 region has 15 residues. The CDR3 DNA reads TGTGCCAGCAGTTTGACCGGGACAGGGGACTATGGCTACACCTTC. This encodes CASSLTGTGDYGYTF.

The chain uses TRBV27 and TRBJ2-7; maybe TRBD1 (5 bases). CDR3 length: 14 residues. Between the trimmed V and J ends, which lost 4 bases and 6 bases, there was a span of 16 bases. The germline gives CDR1 MNHEY, CDR2 SMNVEV (reference sequence). CDR3 residues: CASSWSGPPLEQYF. CDR3 sequence (DNA): TGTGCCAGCAGTTGGTCAGGGCCCCCTCTCGAGCAGTACTTC.

Notes on this clone: Within the sample, other DNA sequences also encode this same CDR3. This chain links TRBV28 with TRBJ2-7; D gene unclear. Trimming cost V 5 bases and J 4 bases, with 6 bases left between them. The CDR3 has 11 amino acids. Per the germline V gene, CDR1 is MDHEN and CDR2 is SYDVKM. CDR3: CASSTEYEQYF. The CDR3 bases are TGTGCCAGCAGTACAGAATACGAGCAGTACTTC. Full variable domain (outside the CDR3, taken from reference TRBV28 and TRBJ2-7): DVKVTQSSRYLVKRTGEKVFLECVQDMDHENMFWYRQDPGLGLRLIYFSYDVKMKEKGDIPEGYSVSREKKERFSLILESASTNQTSMYLCASSTEYEQYFGPGTRLTVT.

V and J are TRBV7-2 and TRBJ2-3; 7 bases fit TRBD2. V shed 4 bases and J 0 bases; nucleotides not matched to a gene: 7. Germline CDR1 reads SGHTA; CDR2 reads FQGNSA. The CDR3 sequence is 16 residues long. The CDR3 loop is CASSYQSGVSTDTQYF. CDR3 DNA sequence: TGTGCCAGCAGCTACCAGAGCGGGGTTAGCACAGATACGCAGTATTTT.

The J gene is TRBJ1-1, the V gene TRBV14, with 8 bases that match TRBD1. Germline-derived CDR1 and CDR2 are SGHDN and FVKESK. V was clipped by 3 bases and J by 10 bases; unmatched bases: 13. CDR3 length: 15 amino acids. The CDR3 nucleotides read TGTGCCAGCAGCCATTTAGGACAGGGTTCTATACGAGCTTTCTTT. This translates into CASSHLGQGSIRAFF. The complete variable domain, with remaining parts taken from reference TRBV14 and TRBJ1-1, reads EAGVTQFPSHSVIEKGQTVTLRCDPISGHDNLYWYRRVMGKEIKFLLHFVKESKQDESGMPNNRFLAERTGGTYSTLKVQPAELEDSGVYFCASSHLGQGSIRAFFGQGTRLTVV.

V and J are TRBV11-3 and TRBJ2-7, with no clear D. Germline V gene lookup returns CDR1 SGHNT and CDR2 YENEEA. The CDR3 spans 15 residues. Trimming took off 1 base at V and 2 bases at J, with 12 bases between the two ends. DNA of the CDR3: TGTGCCAGCAGCTTAGGTCATACTACAACCTACGAGCAGTACTTC. This codes for CASSLGHTTTYEQYF.

In its sample, this clone was seen once. The chain is built from TRBV5-4 and TRBJ2-3; D unresolved. Germline V gene data show CDR1 as SGHNT and CDR2 as YYREEE (reference sequence). Trimming removed 7 bases at V and 0 bases at J, with 9 bases between. The CDR3 length is 13 residues. The CDR3 here is CASGQGSTDTQYF. The DNA for the CDR3 is TGTGCCAGCGGGCAAGGGAGCACAGATACGCAGTATTTT.

The rearrangement joins TRBV7-6 to TRBJ2-7; 13 bases line up with TRBD2. Per germline, CDR1 SGHVS and CDR2 FNYEAQ. V gave up 4 bases and J gave up 6 bases; unmatched junction bases: 6. The CDR3 extends over 15 amino acids. This chain's CDR3 is CASSSSTSGRAEQYF. The CDR3 coding sequence is TGTGCCAGCAGCTCGTCAACTAGCGGGAGGGCCGAGCAGTACTTC.

With regard to this clone: The sample contains more than one DNA sequence encoding this CDR3. The chain is built from TRBV7-2 and TRBJ2-7; 12 bases agree with TRBD2. Looked up from germline, CDR1 is SGHTA and CDR2 is FQGNSA. V was clipped by 5 bases and J by 3 bases; unmatched bases: 8. There are 16 residues in the CDR3. CDR3 in DNA: TGTGCCAGCAGCAAAGGACTAGCGGGGACCCTCTACGAGCAGTACTTC. Its protein product is CASSKGLAGTLYEQYF. Based on the CDR3 plus reference TRBV7-2 and TRBJ2-7, the full variable domain is GAGVSQSPSNKVTEKGKDVELRCDPISGHTALYWYRQSLGQGLEFLIYFQGNSAPDKSGLPSDRFSAERTGGSVSTLTIQRTQQEDSAVYLCASSKGLAGTLYEQYFGPGTRLTVT.

The V call is TRBV10-3, the J call TRBJ2-7; D possibly corresponds to TRBD2 (5 bases). The CDR3 has 11 residues. Between the trimmed V and J ends, which lost 3 bases and 5 bases, there was a span of 5 bases. The germline V gene has CDR1 ENHRY and CDR2 SYGVKD. CDR3 loop: CAISEADEQYF. The CDR3 nucleotides are TGTGCCATCAGTGAAGCGGACGAGCAGTACTTC.

A single count supports this clone. The chain joins TRBV5-4 to TRBJ2-3; TRBD2 agrees at 11 bases. The CDR3 is 16 amino acids. Germline CDR1 and CDR2: SGHNT and YYREEE (reference sequence). The V and J ends lost 1 base and 4 bases, in that order; junction bases with no gene match: 5. The CDR3 region is CASSLRLAGGPDTQYF. The CDR3 coding sequence is TGTGCCAGCAGCTTGCGATTAGCGGGAGGGCCAGATACGCAGTATTTT.

The rearrangement links TRBV10-3 to TRBJ1-3; D gene uncertain. V was cut by 2 bases and J by 0 bases, with 11 bases left in between. This CDR3 contains 16 residues. The germline CDR1 and CDR2 sequences are ENHRY and SYGVKD. The CDR3 bases are TGTGCCATCAGTGAGATTGGACCCTTCTCTGGAAACACCATATATTTT. Amino acid sequence: CAISEIGPFSGNTIYF.

This clone came up a few times. The gene calls are TRBV5-4 and TRBJ2-3, with TRBD2 identical over 9 bases. The CDR3 is 17 amino acids. CDR1 and CDR2 (germline): SGHNT, YYREEE (reference sequence). V shed 4 bases and J 1 base; nucleotides not matched to a gene: 10. In DNA form, the CDR3 reads TGTGCCAGCAGCCCCCGGTCGGCGGGAGGGGGCACAGATACGCAGTATTTT. Protein sequence: CASSPRSAGGGTDTQYF.

The gene calls are TRBV6-5 and TRBJ2-3, with TRBD2 identical over 8 bases. With 8 bases clipped from V and 3 bases from J, the junction kept 10 bases outside the gene matches. The CDR3 has 15 amino acids. CDR1 is MNHEY, CDR2 SVGAGI, per germline. The CDR3 DNA reads TGTGCCAGCTCAACTCGGGCTAGCGGGACAGATACGCAGTATTTT. Protein: CASSTRASGTDTQYF.

The chain is built from TRBV11-3 and TRBJ2-3, with D uncertain. In germline, CDR1 is SGHNT, CDR2 YENEEA. This CDR3 has 12 residues. V lost 6 bases to trimming and J lost 11 bases, with 15 bases between them. The CDR3 coding sequence is TGTGCCAGCAGTTCCGAGGCTAGATGGCAGTATTTT. Protein product: CASSSEARWQYF.